This T cell receptor beta chain is drawn from a study of blood T cell repertoires in COVID-19. Participants spanned ages about 18 to 90 years and resided in about two dozen US areas. Cohorts were determined from participant-reported clinical history. Original processing methods: Using reference gene primer amplification, nucleated cell counts were estimated. The assay was immunoSEQ multiplex PCR, and TCRdb's table has in-frame clones only and misses some. V, J and clone size derive from that table, while D and trimming were established from the DNA sequence. The data contain approximately 250,000 clones, over 75% of them singletons. The V and J ends lost 0 bases and 7 bases, in that order; junction bases with no gene match: 12. The CDR3 runs 17 residues. The germline V gene has CDR1 SGHRS and CDR2 YFSETQ. This clone has just a few counts.

The chain links TRBV5-1 to TRBJ1-4, with TRBD1 matching over 7 bases. The TCR was taken from a woman in her twenties or thirties who had recovered from COVID-19. The sample comprised PBMCs or T cells enriched from blood (not recorded which). In DNA form, the CDR3 reads TGCGCCAGCAGCTTGGGACAGGGTGGCTCTAACGGTGAAAAACTGTTTTTT. Translated, it gives CASSLGQGGSNGEKLFF.